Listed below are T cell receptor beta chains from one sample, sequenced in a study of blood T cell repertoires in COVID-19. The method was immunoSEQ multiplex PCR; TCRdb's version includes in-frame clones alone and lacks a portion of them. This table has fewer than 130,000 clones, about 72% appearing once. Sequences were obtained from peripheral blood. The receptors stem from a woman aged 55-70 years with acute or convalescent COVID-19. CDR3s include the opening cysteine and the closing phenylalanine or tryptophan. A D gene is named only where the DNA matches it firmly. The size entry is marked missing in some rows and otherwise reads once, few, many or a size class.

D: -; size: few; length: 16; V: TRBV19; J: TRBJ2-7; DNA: TGTGCCAGTAGTAGAAACGCAGGGAAGTCCATCTACGAGCAGTACTTC; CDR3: CASSRNAGKSIYEQYF
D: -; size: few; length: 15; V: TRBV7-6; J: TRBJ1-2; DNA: TGTGCCAGCAGCTTAGACCGGGGAGGGGGCTATGGCTACACCTTC; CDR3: CASSLDRGGGYGYTF
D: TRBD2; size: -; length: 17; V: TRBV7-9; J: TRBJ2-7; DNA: TGTGCCAGCAGCTCCCCAAAGAGCCCAGCGGGGCCTTACGAGCAGTACTTC; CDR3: CASSSPKSPAGPYEQYF
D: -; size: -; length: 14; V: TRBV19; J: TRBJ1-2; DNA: TGTGCCAGTAGAGAACAGGGTATGGACTATGGCTACACCTTC; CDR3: CASREQGMDYGYTF
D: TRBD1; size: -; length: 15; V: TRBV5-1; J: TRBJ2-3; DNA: TGCGCCAGCGGAGAGGGGGCGCAGTTCCCAGATACGCAGTATTTT; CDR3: CASGEGAQFPDTQYF
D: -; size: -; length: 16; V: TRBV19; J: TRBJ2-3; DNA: TGTGCCAGTAGTAGGGCGGGGATTTCCTTCACAGATACGCAGTATTTT; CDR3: CASSRAGISFTDTQYF
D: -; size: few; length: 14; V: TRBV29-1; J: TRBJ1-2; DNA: TGCAGCGTTGGCACTCAGCCAGGAGGGTATGGCTACACCTTC; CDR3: CSVGTQPGGYGYTF
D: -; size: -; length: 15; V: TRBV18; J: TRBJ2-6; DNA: TGTGCCAGCTCACCTCAGGGGTTCGGGGCCAACGTCCTGACTTTC; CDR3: CASSPQGFGANVLTF
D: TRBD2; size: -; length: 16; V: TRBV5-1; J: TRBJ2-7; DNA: TGCGCCAGCAGCTACCGAACTAGCGGGGGCTCCTACGAGCAGTACTTC; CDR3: CASSYRTSGGSYEQYF
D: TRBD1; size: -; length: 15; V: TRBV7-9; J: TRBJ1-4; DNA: TGTGCCAGCAGCTTAGGGACAGGGCTTACTGAAAAACTGTTTTTT; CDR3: CASSLGTGLTEKLFF
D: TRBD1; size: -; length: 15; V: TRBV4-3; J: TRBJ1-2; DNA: TGCGCCAGCAGCCAGGTTCTACAGGGGAGTGGTGGCTACACCTTC; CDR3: CASSQVLQGSGGYTF
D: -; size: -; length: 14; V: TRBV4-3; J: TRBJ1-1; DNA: TGCGCCAGCAGCCAAGATATGGGGGGACCTGAAGCTTTCTTT; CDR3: CASSQDMGGPEAFF
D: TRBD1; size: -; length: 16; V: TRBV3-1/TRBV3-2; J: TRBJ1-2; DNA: TGTGCCAGCAGCCCCTCAGGACAGGGAGCTAACTATGGCTACACCTTC; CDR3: CASSPSGQGANYGYTF
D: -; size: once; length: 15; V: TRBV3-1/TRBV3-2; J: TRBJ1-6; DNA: TGTGCCAGCAGCCTTTCACTTCAATTCTTTTCACCCCTCCACTTT; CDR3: CASSLSLQFFSPLHF
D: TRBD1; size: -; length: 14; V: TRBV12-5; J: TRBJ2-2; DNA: TGTGCTAGTGGTCTGGGACAGGGGACCGGGGAGCTGTTTTTT; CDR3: CASGLGQGTGELFF
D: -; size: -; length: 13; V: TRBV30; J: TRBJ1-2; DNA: TGTGCCTGGAGGGCAGCGGGTAACTATGGCTACACCTTC; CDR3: CAWRAAGNYGYTF
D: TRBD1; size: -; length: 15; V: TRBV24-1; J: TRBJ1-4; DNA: TGTGCCACCAGTGATTTGGGGACAGGGGACGAAAAACTGTTTTTT; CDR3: CATSDLGTGDEKLFF
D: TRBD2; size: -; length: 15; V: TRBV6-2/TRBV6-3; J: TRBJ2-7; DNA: TGTGCCAGCAGTTACGCAACGGGGGGGCCCTACGAGCAGTACTTC; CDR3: CASSYATGGPYEQYF
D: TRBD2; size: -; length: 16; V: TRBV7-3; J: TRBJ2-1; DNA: TGTGCCAGCAGCCCCCCAGGGACTAGCGGGGTTGGTGAGCAGTTCTTC; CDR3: CASSPPGTSGVGEQFF
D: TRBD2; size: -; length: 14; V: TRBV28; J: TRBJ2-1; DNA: TGTGCCAGCAGGGTACTAGCGGGGAACAATGAGCAGTTCTTC; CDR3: CASRVLAGNNEQFF
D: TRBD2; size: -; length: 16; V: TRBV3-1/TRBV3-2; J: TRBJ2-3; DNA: TGTGCCAGCAGCCGACTAGCGGGGGGTAGCACAGATACGCAGTATTTT; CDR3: CASSRLAGGSTDTQYF
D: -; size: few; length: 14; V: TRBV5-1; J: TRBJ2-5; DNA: TGCGCCAGCAGCGATAACAGGGACCAAGAGACCCAGTACTTC; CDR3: CASSDNRDQETQYF
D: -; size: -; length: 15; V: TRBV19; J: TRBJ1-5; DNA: TGTGCCAGTAGTCCGCAGGGAACCTCCAATCAGCCCCAGCATTTT; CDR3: CASSPQGTSNQPQHF
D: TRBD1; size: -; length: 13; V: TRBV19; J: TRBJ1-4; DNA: TGTGCCAGTAACCCGACAGGGAATGAAAAACTGTTTTTT; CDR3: CASNPTGNEKLFF
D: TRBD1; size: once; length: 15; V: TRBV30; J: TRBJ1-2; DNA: TGTGCCTGGAGTTCGCAGGACAGGGGCCCCTGGGGCTACACCTTC; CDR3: CAWSSQDRGPWGYTF
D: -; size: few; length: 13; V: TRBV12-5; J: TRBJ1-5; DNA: TGTGCTAGTGGTTGGGGGCCGAATCAGCCCCAGCATTTT; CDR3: CASGWGPNQPQHF
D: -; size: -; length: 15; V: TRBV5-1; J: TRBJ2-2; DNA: TGCGCCAGCAGCAGTCCCGGGTCCTACACCGGGGAGCTGTTTTTT; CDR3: CASSSPGSYTGELFF
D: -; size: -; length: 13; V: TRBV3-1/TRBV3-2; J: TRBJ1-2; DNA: TGTGCCAGCAGCCAGGGTGCGGGTTATGGCTACACCTTC; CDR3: CASSQGAGYGYTF
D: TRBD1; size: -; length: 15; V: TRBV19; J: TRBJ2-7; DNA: TGTGCCAGTAGTATACCCGGGACAGGGTCCTACGAGCAGTACTTC; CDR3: CASSIPGTGSYEQYF